The 20 T cell receptor beta chains listed next were all sequenced from one sample in a study of cytomegalovirus exposure and HLA in healthy donors. PCR used 60 Vbeta primers and 13 Jbeta primers. The data were produced by immunoSEQ multiplex PCR, yet TCRdb's version contains in-frame clones alone and is incomplete. The sample consists of some 200,000 clones, over 70% of them appearing once. Sequencing was carried out using PBMCs. These receptors all stem from a man in his fifties in good health and CMV-seronegative.

V and J are TRBV29-1 and TRBJ1-1, with 8 bases aligning to TRBD1. Unmatched junction bases numbered 9, after V lost 7 bases and J lost 8 bases. This CDR3 contains 12 residues. Germline V lookup: CDR1 SQVTM, CDR2 ANQGSEA. The DNA of the CDR3 is TGCAGCGCCGCAGGGGGCTCAGAGGAAGCTTTCTTT. Translation: CSAAGGSEEAFF.

There are a few counts of this clone. The V call is TRBV5-3, the J call TRBJ1-1; tentative D call: TRBD1 (5 bases). TRBV5-3 is noted as an ORF with a role that remains uncertain. This CDR3 contains 14 residues. Trimming left V 5 bases short and J 0 bases short, with 11 bases between. CDR3 sequence (DNA): TGTGCCAGAAGAAGGGACTCCTTGAACACTGAAGCTTTCTTT. It encodes CARRRDSLNTEAFF.

By share, this clone ranks as medium-sized. This chain uses TRBV19 with TRBJ2-7; 7 bases fit TRBD1. V dropped 4 bases and J dropped 7; count of bases not matched to a gene: 10. Germline loops: CDR1 LNHDA, CDR2 SQIVND (reference sequence). CDR3 length: 14 residues. The CDR3 DNA reads as TGTGCCAGTAGTACCTCGACAGGGCGGCTTGAGCAGTACTTC. This encodes CASSTSTGRLEQYF.

In this sample, this clone turned up once. V gene TRBV2 combines with J gene TRBJ2-3, with 10 bases matching TRBD2. The CDR3 is 17 residues long. The trim removed 10 bases at V and 2 bases at J, leaving 15 bases unmatched. Germline loops: CDR1 SNHLY, CDR2 FYNNEI. DNA for the CDR3: TGTGCCACCTCCTACTCTAGCGGGGGTACATACACAGATACGCAGTATTTT. It translates to CATSYSSGGTYTDTQYF.

V usage is TRBV6-6 and J usage is TRBJ1-2; a possible D gene is TRBD1 (5 bases). Germline CDR1 is MNHNY and CDR2 is SVGAGI (reference sequence). V was cut by 4 bases and J by 2 bases, with 8 bases left in between. CDR3 length: 13 amino acids. As DNA, the CDR3 is TGTGCCAGCAGTTCCGCAGGGAACTATGGCTACACCTTC. It encodes CASSSAGNYGYTF.

CDR3 in amino acids: CASSPNVVSSGNTIYF. The CDR3, as DNA: TGTGCCAGCTCACCGAACGTCGTGAGCTCTGGAAACACCATATATTTT. The V and J genes are TRBV18 and TRBJ1-3; D unclear. The V end was cut by 3 bases, the J end by 0 bases, with 12 bases between. Germline values: CDR1 KGHSH, CDR2 LQKENI. The CDR3 consists of 16 residues. Full variable domain (outside the CDR3, taken from reference TRBV18 and TRBJ1-3): NAGVMQNPRHLVRRRGQEARLRCSPMKGHSHVYWYRQLPEEGLKFMVYLQKENIIDESGMPKERFSAEFPKEGPSILRIQQVVRGDSAAYFCASSPNVVSSGNTIYFGEGSWLTVV.

V usage is TRBV4-1 and J usage is TRBJ1-1; TRBD1 is a possible D gene (5 bases). The V end lost 0 bases, the J end lost 5 bases, and 13 bases lay between the germline ends. The CDR3 covers 15 residues. From germline, CDR1 is MGHRA and CDR2 YSYEKL. The CDR3 protein is CASSQDVGRGTEAFF. CDR3 bases: TGCGCCAGCAGCCAAGATGTGGGGCGCGGAACTGAAGCTTTCTTT.

The rearrangement links TRBV30 to TRBJ1-6; unclear D gene. V was trimmed by 0 bases and J by 10 bases, leaving 10 bases between them. CDR1 and CDR2 (germline): GTSNPN, SVGIG (reference sequence). The CDR3 runs 13 residues. This chain's CDR3 is CAWSVVRVSPLHF. CDR3 coding DNA: TGTGCCTGGAGTGTGGTGAGGGTCTCACCCCTCCACTTT.

The CDR3 spells CASSQGDRDPEAFF. CDR3 DNA sequence: TGCGCCAGCAGCCAAGGGGACAGGGACCCTGAAGCTTTCTTT. This rearrangement joins TRBV4-1 to TRBJ1-1; 9 nucleotides agree with TRBD1. Germline V lookup: CDR1 MGHRA, CDR2 YSYEKL. Unmatched junction bases numbered 3, after V lost 1 base and J lost 6 bases. There are 14 residues in the CDR3.

The chain employs TRBV5-1 and TRBJ1-6, with D unresolved. The CDR3 loop spans 14 amino acids. Germline CDR1 SGHRS, CDR2 YFSETQ. V lost 1 base and J lost 8, with 10 bases in between. The CDR3 here is CASSLNTDDSPLHF. The CDR3 nucleotides are TGCGCCAGCAGCTTGAACACAGACGATTCACCCCTCCACTTT.

In its sample, this clone was seen a few times. The rearrangement uses TRBV15 and TRBJ1-2; possibly TRBD1 for D (5 bases). CDR3 size: 16 residues. V lost 0 bases and J lost 3, with 14 bases in between. Germline CDR1 and CDR2: LNHNV and YYDKDF (reference sequence). CDR3 residues: CATSRDRGAGHYGYTF. The CDR3 DNA sequence: TGTGCCACCAGCAGAGATCGCGGGGCAGGGCACTATGGCTACACCTTC.

A single count supports this clone. The CDR3 sequence is CASSIPGGKINSPLHF. In DNA form, the CDR3 reads TGTGCCAGTAGTATACCCGGGGGGAAGATTAATTCACCCCTCCACTTT. V and J are TRBV19 and TRBJ1-6, with D possibly matching TRBD1 (5 bases). The CDR3 is made up of 16 amino acids. The ends were cut back, 2 bases at V and 6 bases at J, with 14 bases in the middle. Per germline, CDR1 LNHDA and CDR2 SQIVND (reference sequence).

The chain links TRBV4-1 to TRBJ2-7; D is perhaps TRBD1 (6 bases). V was cut by 0 bases and J by 2 bases, with 14 bases left in between. Germline lookup yields CDR1 MGHRA and CDR2 YSYEKL. This CDR3 region has 16 residues. This CDR3 is CASSQDRVSGAYEQYF. In DNA, the CDR3 is TGCGCCAGCAGCCAAGATCGGGTATCAGGGGCCTACGAGCAGTACTTC.

CDR3 DNA sequence: TGTGCCAGCAGCTTAGTGGGGGGAACCTACGAGCAGTACTTC. Translated: CASSLVGGTYEQYF. The V call is TRBV7-9, the J call TRBJ2-7, with D tentatively TRBD2 (6 bases). Trimming took 1 base from V and 2 from J, leaving 9 bases between them. Looked up from germline, CDR1 is SEHNR and CDR2 is FQNEAQ (reference sequence). The CDR3 is 14 amino acids.

The chain has TRBV21-1 and TRBJ2-2; the table gives TRBD2 as D, unverified against the DNA. TRBV21-1 is listed as a pseudogene. The CDR3 covers 18 residues. The CDR3 sequence: CASSKRASGGANTGELFF. For the CDR3, the DNA is TGTGCCAGCAGCAAACGGGCTAGCGGGGGGGCGAACACCGGGGAGCTGTTTTTT.

The V and J genes are TRBV11-3 and TRBJ2-5, with D perhaps TRBD1 (7 bases). The germline V gene has CDR1 SGHNT and CDR2 YENEEA. With 1 base removed from V and 3 bases from J, the gap between germline ends came to 12 bases. This CDR3 is 15 amino acids long. The CDR3 is CASSLGGRGEETQYF. The CDR3 region has the DNA TGTGCCAGCAGCTTAGGGGGCAGGGGGGAAGAGACCCAGTACTTC.

The chain has TRBV13 and TRBJ2-7; the match to TRBD1 covers 7 bases. Germline loops: CDR1 PRHDT, CDR2 FYEKMQ (reference sequence). V gave up 0 bases and J gave up 5 bases; unmatched junction bases: 7. The CDR3 is made up of 15 amino acids. In DNA form, the CDR3 reads TGTGCCAGCAGCTTAGGGAGAGACAGGGTAGACGAGCAGTACTTC. Amino acids: CASSLGRDRVDEQYF.

The chain carries TRBV7-8 and TRBJ1-5, with 10 bases fitting TRBD1. The CDR3 has 16 residues. The V segment lost 1 base and the J segment 5 bases; nucleotides outside the gene matches: 5. The germline V gene encodes CDR1 SGHVS and CDR2 FQNEAQ. Written as DNA, the CDR3 is TGTGCCAGCAGCTTAGTGGTTGGGACAGGGGATCAGCCCCAGCATTTT. It yields the protein CASSLVVGTGDQPQHF.

V gene TRBV9 combines with J gene TRBJ2-3; no reliable D call. Per germline, CDR1 SGDLS and CDR2 YYNGEE. Trimming removed 4 bases at V and 5 bases at J, with 11 bases between. The CDR3 extends over 13 amino acids. In nucleotides, the CDR3 is TGTGCCAGCAGCCCTAGTGCGATAGATACGCAGTATTTT. It encodes CASSPSAIDTQYF.

This chain uses TRBV9 with TRBJ1-1, with TRBD1 as a possible D gene (6 bases). V lost 0 bases to trimming and J lost 10 bases, with 10 bases between them. The germline V gene has CDR1 SGDLS and CDR2 YYNGEE. The CDR3 spans 12 residues. The CDR3 spells CASSVEGGGAFF. CDR3 bases: TGTGCCAGCAGCGTAGAAGGGGGGGGAGCTTTCTTT.